Presented here are 14 T cell receptor beta chains from one specimen sequenced in a study of regulatory T cells in long-lasting Graves disease (dated by TCRdb to the early 2020s). The time point label here, explained by the study, means: persistent/refractory GD, antithyroid drugs over 5 years with positive TRAb. RNA was extracted from PBMCs in TRIzol for both TCR sequencing and RNA sequencing. The protocol used for the library was multiplex PCR. The sequencer was an Illumina HiSeq 4000. To build TCR beta libraries, CDR3 regions were amplified by Arm-PCR using iRepertoire HTBI primers. TCRdb trimmed the raw reads at Q25, called clones with MiXCR and kept productive beta chains. When rows share a CDR3 protein, they turn into one entry using the most common DNA and genes. This sample lists 400,000 to 500,000 distinct CDR3 sequences; about 20% were detected once. Around 14% of the sample goes to the ten largest clones.

The source material was peripheral blood mononuclear cells (PBMCs), sampled when the disease was refractory, from a patient treated with antithyroid drugs. These receptors were obtained from a female donor with Graves disease.

This clonotype was observed a few times. The genes are TRBV4-1 and TRBJ2-7, with 7 bases identical to TRBD1. After removal of 0 bases from V and 4 bases from J, the junction contained 6 bases not matched to a gene. The CDR3 has 15 residues. Germline CDR1 is MGHRA and CDR2 is YSYEKL. The CDR3 here is CASSQDTGVFYEQYF. The CDR3 DNA is TGCGCCAGCAGCCAAGATACAGGGGTTTTTTACGAGCAGTACTTC.

In this sample, this clonotype turned up a few times. Its ends do not fully match the called genes, so a read error is possible. The chain uses TRBV19 and TRBJ2-2, with TRBD1 identical over 8 bases. Germline CDR1 is LNHDA and CDR2 is SQIVND (reference sequence). The CDR3 is 18 amino acids. The CDR3: CASSVDGTGPRGTGELFF. The CDR3 DNA sequence: TGTGCCAGTAGTGTAGATGGGACAGGCCCTCGAGGGACCGGGGAGCTGTTTTTT.

This clonotype was detected a few times. The J gene is TRBJ1-1, the V gene TRBV6-1, with a tentative D call TRBD1 (6 bases). There are 14 residues in the CDR3. Germline loops: CDR1 MNHNS, CDR2 SASEGT. V lost 2 bases and J 3 bases, leaving 10 bases between the germline ends. The CDR3 nucleotides are TGTGCCAGCAGTGAACTAGGGGGGGACACTGAAGCTTTCTTT. Translating it yields CASSELGGDTEAFF.

As concerns this clonotype: A much larger clone is a single base away; this may be a read error. The J gene is TRBJ2-7, the V gene TRBV6-4; 8 nucleotides agree with TRBD2. The germline gives CDR1 MRHNA, CDR2 SNTAGT. The CDR3 contains 16 residues. The V gene end was trimmed by 5 bases and the J gene end by 3 bases; junction bases not matched to a gene: 12. The CDR3 reads CASSYTSGYRLYEQYF. Written as DNA, the CDR3 is TGTGCCAGCAGTTACACTAGCGGATACAGACTCTACGAGCAGTACTTC.

V usage is TRBV7-2 and J usage is TRBJ1-1, with D possibly being TRBD1 (6 bases). The V gene lost 5 bases and the J gene lost 1 base, with 14 bases spanning the gap. Germline-derived CDR1 and CDR2 are SGHTA and FQGNSA. CDR3 length: 15 amino acids. The CDR3 here is CASSPSSGQNTEAFF. The CDR3, as DNA: TGTGCCAGCAGCCCTTCGTCGGGACAGAACACTGAAGCTTTCTTT.

This clonotype was counted many times. The chain links TRBV6-5 to TRBJ2-7; no clear D. Trimming removed 1 base from V and 2 bases from J, with 9 bases in between. CDR3 length equals 14 residues. The germline V gene has CDR1 MNHEY and CDR2 SVGAGI. CDR3 sequence: CASSYFAGTYEQYF. In nucleotides, the CDR3 is TGTGCCAGCAGTTACTTTGCCGGAACCTACGAGCAGTACTTC.

This clonotype was picked up many times. The chain couples TRBV12-5 to TRBJ2-5; D is undetermined. V lost 3 bases to trimming and J lost 3 bases, with 8 bases between them. The germline V gene has CDR1 LGHNT and CDR2 FRNRAP. The CDR3 spans 13 residues. The CDR3 DNA reads TGTGCTAGTGGTTTCTCAGGAGAAGAGACCCAGTACTTC. Amino acids: CASGFSGEETQYF.

This clonotype was seen ten or more times. V gene TRBV6-1 combines with J gene TRBJ1-1; a possible D gene is TRBD1 (6 bases). This CDR3 spans 13 amino acids. Trimming took off 6 bases at V and 5 bases at J, with 13 bases between the two ends. Germline-derived CDR1 and CDR2 are MNHNS and SASEGT. In nucleotides, the CDR3 is TGTGCCAGCAGCCAGACAGACAGGACTGAAGCTTTCTTT. It yields the protein CASSQTDRTEAFF.

In this sample, this clonotype turned up many times. The rearrangement joins TRBV20-1 to TRBJ2-7, with 7 bases matching TRBD1. CDR3 length: 13 residues. V shed 1 base, J shed 5 bases, and the junction held 5 bases outside the gene matches. Germline assignment: CDR1 DFQATT and CDR2 SNEGSKA (reference sequence). The CDR3 sequence: CSARGAGGNEQYF. The CDR3 region has the DNA TGCAGTGCTAGAGGGGCAGGGGGAAACGAGCAGTACTTC.

Only a few counts were recorded for this clonotype. The chain couples TRBV11-3 to TRBJ1-2; 10 nucleotides line up with TRBD1. The CDR3 totals 17 residues. Looked up from germline, CDR1 is SGHNT and CDR2 is YENEEA. The V segment lost 6 bases and the J segment 7 bases; nucleotides outside the gene matches: 17. CDR3: CASSRGDRGHPFGGYTF. CDR3 nucleotide sequence: TGTGCCAGCAGTCGGGGGGACAGGGGCCACCCCTTTGGTGGCTACACCTTC.

This clonotype was picked up a small number of times. The rearrangement links TRBV7-2 to TRBJ1-4; possible D gene TRBD1, 5 bases. CDR3 length: 14 residues. V lost 5 bases and J lost 5, with 12 bases in between. Germline V lookup: CDR1 SGHTA, CDR2 FQGNSA. As DNA, the CDR3 is TGTGCCAGCAGCGCGGGACGCGGGAATGAAAAACTGTTTTTT. This translates into CASSAGRGNEKLFF. Together with reference TRBV7-2 and TRBJ1-4, the CDR3 gives the full variable domain: GAGVSQSPSNKVTEKGKDVELRCDPISGHTALYWYRQSLGQGLEFLIYFQGNSAPDKSGLPSDRFSAERTGGSVSTLTIQRTQQEDSAVYLCASSAGRGNEKLFFGSGTQLSVL.

CDR3 coding DNA: TGTGCCAGCAGTTACAGTCGGCTAGCGGGAGCCGAGCAGTACTTC. Amino acids: CASSYSRLAGAEQYF. This chain links TRBV6-5 with TRBJ2-7, with 10 nucleotides matching TRBD2. CDR3 size: 15 residues. Per germline, CDR1 MNHEY and CDR2 SVGAGI. After removal of 2 bases from V and 6 bases from J, the junction contained 7 bases not matched to a gene.

To note about this clonotype: A much larger clone differs by one base, so this may be a read error. The chain has TRBV3-1 and TRBJ1-1; the D gene is possibly TRBD1 (6 bases). The CDR3 has 13 residues. The germline CDR1 and CDR2 sequences are LGHDT and YNNKEL (reference sequence). The CDR3 spells CASGQGTGPEAFF. The CDR3 DNA sequence: TGTGCCAGCGGCCAGGGAACAGGGCCTGAAGCTTTCTTT.

This clonotype occurred a few times. The gene calls are TRBV12-3 or TRBV12-4 and TRBJ1-5, with unresolved D. The length of the CDR3 is 13 residues. V gave up 7 bases and J gave up 6 bases, with 13 bases separating them. CDR3 coding DNA: TGTGCCAGCACAAGGGAGAGCGGTCAGCCCCAGCATTTT. It translates to CASTRESGQPQHF.